This T cell receptor beta chain is from a study of T cell responses to AZD1222 COVID-19 vaccine. The data were produced by immunoSEQ multiplex PCR, yet TCRdb's version contains in-frame clones alone and is incomplete. The table lists 55,000 to 75,000 clones, 85% of them singletons. Regarding the study as a whole: Donors were mostly white British, more females; clonal diversity possibly underestimated. Across the whole spike, CD4 TCRs peaked at regions 160-218 and 743-854. Baseline seropositivity characterized only a handful of AZD1222 recipients.

Germline CDR1 and CDR2: SGHDT and YYEEEE. This CDR3 has 12 amino acids. V lost 2 bases, J lost 12 bases, and 15 bases lay in between. Regarding this clone: Antigen: not known.

The receptor comes from an adult in good health. The source material was peripheral blood, sampled on day 0 of AZD1222 vaccination. V is TRBV5-6 and J is TRBJ2-7; D is perhaps TRBD2 (6 bases). The CDR3 protein is CASSFRAGLWYF. The DNA for the CDR3 is TGTGCCAGCAGCTTCAGAGCGGGTCTATGGTACTTC.